These 23 T cell receptor beta chains were sequenced from one sample in a study of T cell changes during pregnancy in multiple sclerosis. Here immunoSEQ multiplex PCR was the method, and the copy in TCRdb shows in-frame clones only, minus some. In the table there are some 60,000 clones, about nine tenths of which are singletons. Source: peripheral blood, taken in the first trimester of pregnancy. The origin of the receptors is a female donor in good health, enrolled as a control in a pregnancy study.

The rearrangement uses TRBV25-1 and TRBJ1-6, with 8 bases lining up with TRBD1. The CDR3 is 14 amino acids. Germline V gene data show CDR1 as MGHDK and CDR2 as SYGVNS. The J segment lost 7 bases and the V segment lost 7 bases, leaving 6 bases of the junction unmatched. The CDR3 bases are TGTGCCAGCACCTTGGGGGACAGGAATTCACCCCTCCACTTT. Its protein is CASTLGDRNSPLHF.

The chain recombines TRBV6-5 with TRBJ1-2; D gene unclear. CDR1 is MNHEY and CDR2 is SVGAGI in the germline V gene. The CDR3 is 11 residues long. Trimming cost V 4 bases and J 8 bases, with 8 bases left between them. This chain's CDR3 is CASSSSEGYTF. The CDR3 DNA reads as TGTGCCAGCAGTTCCTCCGAGGGCTACACCTTC.

The chain employs TRBV4-1 and TRBJ1-1, with 10 nucleotides matching TRBD1. After removal of 6 bases from V and 4 bases from J, the junction contained 8 bases not matched to a gene. The CDR3 length is 15 residues. Germline V gene sequence: CDR1 MGHRA, CDR2 YSYEKL. The CDR3 DNA is TGCGCCAGCAGACATCCGGGACAGGGGAGCACTGAAGCTTTCTTT. It yields the protein CASRHPGQGSTEAFF.

This clone was seen a handful of times. The V gene is TRBV7-2, the J gene TRBJ2-2; D may be TRBD2 (6 bases). The CDR3 contains 16 residues. The V end lost 1 base, the J end lost 7 bases, and 16 bases lay between the germline ends. Germline V gives CDR1 SGHTA, CDR2 FQGNSA. CDR3 coding DNA: TGTGCCAGCAGCTTAGATGGCGGGCAGGGAGGCGGGGAGCTGTTTTTT. Encoded protein: CASSLDGGQGGGELFF.

The chain has TRBV5-4 and TRBJ2-7; D is undetermined. CDR1 and CDR2 (germline): SGHNT, YYREEE (reference sequence). There are 14 residues in the CDR3. The ends were cut back, 1 base at V and 0 bases at J, with 8 bases in the middle. CDR3 nucleotide sequence: TGTGCCAGCAGCTTGTGGTCCAGCTCCTACGAGCAGTACTTC. Protein: CASSLWSSSYEQYF.

This clone is a singleton in its sample. The chain combines TRBV30 with TRBJ1-5; TRBD1 matches at 7 bases. CDR1 and CDR2 (germline): GTSNPN, SVGIG (reference sequence). The CDR3 has 16 residues. V shed 3 bases and J 4 bases; nucleotides not matched to a gene: 12. For the CDR3, the DNA is TGTGCCTGGAGCCGAGGGGACAGCTACATAAATCAGCCCCAGCATTTT. It encodes CAWSRGDSYINQPQHF.

The rearrangement joins TRBV10-3 to TRBJ2-3, with a tentative D call TRBD2 (7 bases). V was pared by 6 bases and J by 4 bases, with 17 bases between. The CDR3 runs 15 residues. Germline CDR1 ENHRY, CDR2 SYGVKD. In nucleotides, the CDR3 is TGTGCCATCAGAGGGGGGAGCGGGATCGCAGATACGCAGTATTTT. This encodes CAIRGGSGIADTQYF.

The sample holds one count of this clone. The chain has TRBV6-1 and TRBJ2-7; no clear D. There are 15 residues in the CDR3. CDR1 is MNHNS and CDR2 is SASEGT in the germline V gene. The V end was cut by 0 bases, the J end by 0 bases, with 9 bases between. The CDR3 loop reads CASSEAPISSYEQYF. CDR3 coding DNA: TGTGCCAGCAGTGAAGCCCCCATTAGCTCCTACGAGCAGTACTTC.

The chain is built from TRBV5-1 and TRBJ2-7, with D perhaps matching TRBD2 (5 bases). Looked up from germline, CDR1 is SGHRS and CDR2 is YFSETQ. Trimming cost V 3 bases and J 3 bases, with 16 bases left between them. The CDR3 spans 15 residues. The CDR3 spells CASSSREAAYYEQYF. For the CDR3, the DNA is TGCGCCAGCAGCTCCCGCGAAGCGGCCTACTACGAGCAGTACTTC.

J is TRBJ2-5 and V is TRBV5-1; 11 bases align to TRBD2. The CDR3 sequence is 16 residues long. Germline values: CDR1 SGHRS, CDR2 YFSETQ. The trim removed 1 base at V and 2 bases at J, leaving 4 bases unmatched. In DNA form, the CDR3 reads TGCGCCAGCAGCTTGAATAGCGGGGGGGCTCAAGAGACCCAGTACTTC. Amino acids: CASSLNSGGAQETQYF. Variable domain in full (rest from reference TRBV5-1 and TRBJ2-5): KAGVTQTPRYLIKTRGQQVTLSCSPISGHRSVSWYQQTPGQGLQFLFEYFSETQRNKGNFPGRFSGRQFSNSRSEMNVSTLELGDSALYLCASSLNSGGAQETQYFGPGTRLLVL.

The chain uses TRBV27 and TRBJ1-1; D is perhaps TRBD1 (5 bases). This CDR3 is 12 amino acids long. CDR1 and CDR2 (germline): MNHEY, SMNVEV (reference sequence). Trimming removed 4 bases at V and 7 bases at J, with 10 bases between. As DNA, the CDR3 is TGTGCCAGCAGTTCTGGACACCTTGAAGCTTTCTTT. It yields the protein CASSSGHLEAFF.

The chain employs TRBV7-9 and TRBJ1-2; unclear D gene. The V gene's germline CDR1 is SEHNR and CDR2 FQNEAQ (reference sequence). The CDR3 is 14 residues long. V was clipped by 4 bases and J by 5 bases, with 14 bases between them. CDR3 nucleotide sequence: TGTGCCAGCAGCTCACTGTTCCAACGGTATGGCTACACCTTC. Its protein product is CASSSLFQRYGYTF.

This rearrangement joins TRBV19 to TRBJ1-6, with a possible D match to TRBD1 (5 bases). Looked up from germline, CDR1 is LNHDA and CDR2 is SQIVND (reference sequence). V gave up 5 bases and J gave up 7 bases, with 9 bases separating them. The CDR3 extends over 13 amino acids. The CDR3 DNA follows: TGTGCCAGTAGTCGGCAGGGAAATTCACCCCTCCACTTT. Translating gives CASSRQGNSPLHF.

The chain is built from TRBV27 and TRBJ2-1, with TRBD1 matching over 7 bases. The junction had 8 bases not matched to a gene; V was cut back by 5 bases and J by 7 bases. The CDR3 length is 14 residues. The germline CDR1 and CDR2 sequences are MNHEY and SMNVEV (reference sequence). The DNA of the CDR3 is TGTGCCAGCAGTCACGACAGGGTGATTAATGAGCAGTTCTTC. Translation gives CASSHDRVINEQFF.

For the CDR3, the DNA is TGTGCCAGCAGTTATCTTGGTAGTACTAGCACAGATACGCAGTATTTT. Residues: CASSYLGSTSTDTQYF. The rearrangement joins TRBV28 to TRBJ2-3; D gene unclear. V was cut by 4 bases and J by 0 bases, with 14 bases left in between. Germline V CDR1 and CDR2: MDHEN, SYDVKM. The CDR3 is 16 amino acids.

This sequence joins TRBV7-2 and TRBJ1-5; possibly TRBD1 for D (5 bases). The germline CDR1 and CDR2 sequences are SGHTA and FQGNSA. The CDR3 has 15 residues. V dropped 1 base and J dropped 7 bases, with 14 bases sitting between them. For the CDR3, the DNA is TGTGCCAGCAGCTTAGGCCAGGGTGATGGCCAGCCCCAGCATTTT. Amino acid sequence: CASSLGQGDGQPQHF. The complete variable domain, with remaining parts taken from reference TRBV7-2 and TRBJ1-5, reads GAGVSQSPSNKVTEKGKDVELRCDPISGHTALYWYRQSLGQGLEFLIYFQGNSAPDKSGLPSDRFSAERTGGSVSTLTIQRTQQEDSAVYLCASSLGQGDGQPQHFGDGTRLSIL.

The genes are TRBV27 and TRBJ2-1, with a weak D call TRBD2 (5 bases). The CDR3 has 11 amino acids. CDR1 MNHEY and CDR2 SMNVEV come from the germline V gene (reference sequence). With 6 bases removed from V and 9 bases from J, the gap between germline ends came to 9 bases. The CDR3 region is CASRIGGEQFF. The CDR3 region has the DNA TGTGCCAGCAGAATCGGAGGTGAGCAGTTCTTC.

The chain uses TRBV5-1 and TRBJ2-5, with D perhaps TRBD1 (5 bases). This CDR3 is 13 amino acids long. The V end was cut by 2 bases, the J end by 4 bases, with 9 bases between. Germline V gene data show CDR1 as SGHRS and CDR2 as YFSETQ. The CDR3: CASSLGARETQYF. The CDR3 DNA reads TGCGCCAGCAGCTTAGGGGCCCGAGAGACCCAGTACTTC.

V and J are TRBV5-1 and TRBJ2-5; 7 nucleotides match TRBD1. In germline, CDR1 is SGHRS, CDR2 YFSETQ. V was pared by 3 bases and J by 3 bases, with 5 bases of the junction left unmatched. CDR3 length: 14 amino acids. For the CDR3, the DNA is TGCGCCAGCAGCTCGGGGACAGCAAAAGAGACCCAGTACTTC. Residues: CASSSGTAKETQYF.

The chain couples TRBV11-2 to TRBJ2-1; 8 bases are shared with TRBD2. Germline V gene sequence: CDR1 SGHAT, CDR2 FQNNGV. The CDR3 runs 17 residues. The V gene end was trimmed by 5 bases and the J gene end by 8 bases; junction bases not matched to a gene: 17. The CDR3 protein is CASSVSYGGARSHEQFF. The CDR3 nucleotides are TGTGCCAGCAGCGTCTCCTACGGGGGGGCTCGGTCCCATGAGCAGTTCTTC.

The genes are TRBV5-8 and TRBJ1-2; 7 bases agree with TRBD1. The ends lost 4 bases at V and 5 bases at J; junction bases unmatched: 14. CDR3 size: 16 residues. Germline V lookup: CDR1 SGHTS, CDR2 YDEGEE. The chain's CDR3 is CASSAGLGDRAYGYTF. The CDR3, as DNA: TGTGCCAGCAGCGCGGGTCTAGGGGACAGAGCATATGGCTACACCTTC.

This clone was seen just once. The chain combines TRBV27 with TRBJ2-7; 9 bases fit TRBD1. Per germline, CDR1 MNHEY and CDR2 SMNVEV (reference sequence). The CDR3 length is 14 residues. V was clipped by 5 bases and J by 3 bases; unmatched bases: 5. CDR3: CASSPDRGYYEQYF. The CDR3 DNA reads as TGTGCCAGCAGTCCCGACAGGGGGTACTACGAGCAGTACTTC.

The J gene is TRBJ2-7, the V gene TRBV9; D not resolved. Trimming cost V 0 bases and J 3 bases, with 4 bases left between them. CDR1 and CDR2 from the germline V gene are SGDLS and YYNGEE. This CDR3 comprises 12 residues. The CDR3 loop is CASSVDFYEQYF. For the CDR3, the DNA is TGTGCCAGCAGCGTAGACTTCTACGAGCAGTACTTC. The full variable domain, its missing parts supplied by reference TRBV9 and TRBJ2-7, is DSGVTQTPKHLITATGQRVTLRCSPRSGDLSVYWYQQSLDQGLQFLIQYYNGEERAKGNILERFSAQQFPDLHSELNLSSLELGDSALYFCASSVDFYEQYFGPGTRLTVT.